This record covers a single T cell receptor beta chain. As yet, its antigen is unknown. Sequenced by immunoSEQ multiplex PCR; TCRdb stores in-frame clones only, minus some. This table holds around 120,000 clones, roughly 92% found once. These data come from a study of T cell responses to AZD1222 COVID-19 vaccine. The study's findings and limits: Breadth and depth of Spike-specific TCRs rose after two AZD1222 doses.

The TCR sequence derives from an adult who received the AZD1222 COVID-19 vaccine. Sequencing used peripheral blood, obtained 28 days after the second AZD1222 dose.

The CDR3 protein is CASSQEGSGQPQHF. In DNA, the CDR3 is TGTGCCAGCAGCCAAGAGGGCTCCGGGCAGCCCCAGCATTTT. This sequence joins TRBV14 and TRBJ1-5; D not certain. This CDR3 region has 14 residues. Looked up from germline, CDR1 is SGHDN and CDR2 is FVKESK. Trimming shortened V by 0 bases and J by 7 bases, and 10 bases separated the two germline ends.